This TCR beta chain is from a study of OX40 agonist ivuxolimab in advanced cancers. The study, taken as a whole, reports: Clones of CD4+ and CD8+ blood T cells grew by week 6 at doses of 0.1 to 3.0 mg/kg.

V shed 5 bases and J shed 4 bases, with 14 bases lying between them. The germline gives CDR1 LNHDA, CDR2 SQIVND (reference sequence). The CDR3 covers 14 residues. As regards this clone: Its specificity is unknown.

TCRdb's table, derived via immunoSEQ multiplex PCR, lists solely in-frame clones and lacks some. This table has more than 30,000 clones, 81% appearing once. This specimen consisted of CD4+ or CD8+ T cells sorted from blood, obtained in a trial of the OX40 agonist ivuxolimab. The receptor was isolated from an adult with an advanced solid tumor such as melanoma, head and neck, liver or kidney cancer. The chain combines TRBV19 with TRBJ1-1; possible D gene TRBD1, 5 bases. The CDR3 is CASSVGVSGTEAFF. The CDR3 DNA is TGTGCCAGTAGTGTGGGGGTTAGTGGCACTGAAGCTTTCTTT. The full variable domain, with the rest looked up from reference TRBV19 and TRBJ1-1, is DGGITQSPKYLFRKEGQNVTLSCEQNLNHDAMYWYRQDPGQGLRLIYYSQIVNDFQKGDIAEGYSVSREKKESFPLTVTSAQKNPTAFYLCASSVGVSGTEAFFGQGTRLTVV.